Listed here are 21 T cell receptor beta chains from one sample, sequenced in a study of control samples from healthy donors and cancer patients. The repertoire was sequenced with immunoSEQ multiplex PCR; TCRdb's copy has only in-frame clones and lacks some. The data contain fewer than 85,000 clones, around 92% of them seen just once; the ten biggest clones take up 15% to 19%. Sequencing was done on a sample of blood. The source of these receptors is a man aged 25-45 years in good health.

In this sample, this clone turned up once. The chain couples TRBV14 to TRBJ1-3; D remains ambiguous. Trimming left V 3 bases short and J 0 bases short, with 12 bases between. Germline CDR1 SGHDN, CDR2 FVKESK. CDR3 length: 16 amino acids. The CDR3: CASSHGDGSSGNTIYF. CDR3 sequence (DNA): TGTGCCAGCAGCCACGGTGACGGCAGCTCTGGAAACACCATATATTTT.

This chain joins TRBV3-1 (or the pseudogene TRBV3-2) and TRBJ1-6, with 8 positions matching TRBD1. In germline, CDR1 is LGHDT, CDR2 YNNKEL (reference sequence). This CDR3 comprises 15 residues. V was pared by 1 base and J by 7 bases, with 3 bases of the junction left unmatched. The DNA for the CDR3 is TGTGCCAGCAGCCAAGGGGACAGGATGAATTCACCCCTCCACTTT. Residues: CASSQGDRMNSPLHF.

The rearrangement links TRBV5-5 to TRBJ1-2; no clear D gene. CDR3 size: 15 residues. Germline V gene data show CDR1 as SGHKS and CDR2 as YYEKEE (reference sequence). V shed 1 base and J shed 0 bases, with 10 bases lying between them. The CDR3 DNA reads TGTGCCAGCAGCTTGTCACCGATAGCTAACTATGGCTACACCTTC. This gives the protein CASSLSPIANYGYTF.

The chain combines TRBV15 with TRBJ1-6; no reliable D call. This CDR3 spans 17 amino acids. Looked up from germline, CDR1 is LNHNV and CDR2 is YYDKDF (reference sequence). Trimming left V 5 bases short and J 2 bases short, with 16 bases between. CDR3 in amino acids: CATSAELEKTYNSPLHF. The CDR3 DNA reads as TGTGCCACCAGCGCAGAGTTAGAGAAAACCTATAATTCACCCCTCCACTTT. The variable domain in full, with the rest retrieved from reference TRBV15 and TRBJ1-6, is DAMVIQNPRYQVTQFGKPVTLSCSQTLNHNVMYWYQQKSSQAPKLLFHYYDKDFNNEADTPDNFQSRRPNTSFCFLDIRSPGLGDTAMYLCATSAELEKTYNSPLHFGNGTRLTVT.

This chain links TRBV6-6 with TRBJ1-3; D is unclear. The V gene lost 0 bases and the J gene lost 8 bases, with 14 bases spanning the gap. The germline CDR1 and CDR2 sequences are MNHNY and SVGAGI (reference sequence). This CDR3 has 15 residues. The CDR3 DNA reads as TGTGCCAGCAGTTACTCCATGGGTAGCGCGGACACCATATATTTT. Its translation: CASSYSMGSADTIYF.

This clone came up a few times. This sequence joins TRBV19 and TRBJ1-5; unclear D gene. The V gene's germline CDR1 is LNHDA and CDR2 SQIVND (reference sequence). The CDR3 is 14 residues long. V dropped 9 bases and J dropped 0 bases, with 12 bases sitting between them. CDR3: CASLVWSSNQPQHF. The CDR3 DNA reads TGTGCCAGCTTAGTCTGGAGTAGCAATCAGCCCCAGCATTTT.

The chain links TRBV10-1 to TRBJ2-7; a possible D gene is TRBD1 (5 bases). The V end was cut by 6 bases, the J end by 0 bases, with 12 bases between. CDR1 WNHNN and CDR2 SYGVQD come from the germline V gene (reference sequence). There are 14 residues in the CDR3. This CDR3 is CASSDSLSSYEQYF. In DNA form, the CDR3 reads TGCGCCAGCAGCGACAGCCTGAGCTCCTACGAGCAGTACTTC.

The chain carries TRBV2 and TRBJ1-5; D may be TRBD1 (5 bases). The CDR3 runs 16 residues. The germline V gene has CDR1 SNHLY and CDR2 FYNNEI. V was cut by 7 bases and J by 2 bases, with 18 bases left in between. In DNA form, the CDR3 reads TGTGCCAGCAACGCGGGACTCCTCTATGGCAATCAGCCCCAGCATTTT. Translated: CASNAGLLYGNQPQHF. The whole variable domain, remainder taken from reference TRBV2 and TRBJ1-5, is EPEVTQTPSHQVTQMGQEVILRCVPISNHLYFYWYRQILGQKVEFLVSFYNNEISEKSEIFDDQFSVERPDGSNFTLKIRSTKLEDSAMYFCASNAGLLYGNQPQHFGDGTRLSIL.

The genes are TRBV27 and TRBJ2-2, with TRBD2 identical over 7 bases. J was trimmed by 2 bases and V by 4 bases; bases with no gene match: 10. Germline V CDR1 and CDR2: MNHEY, SMNVEV (reference sequence). This CDR3 has 17 residues. CDR3 sequence: CASSSPGASGNTGELFF. Written as DNA, the CDR3 is TGTGCCAGCAGTTCTCCCGGGGCTAGCGGTAACACCGGGGAGCTGTTTTTT.

Comments on this clone: Other DNA variants within this sample encode the same CDR3. The V and J genes are TRBV24-1 and TRBJ1-2; D uncertain. This CDR3 spans 12 amino acids. Germline V gives CDR1 KGHDR, CDR2 SFDVKD. Trimming pared 1 base from V and 7 bases from J, leaving 6 bases between. DNA of the CDR3: TGTGCCACCAGTGATTTCAAAGGTGGCTACACCTTC. It translates to CATSDFKGGYTF.

The V call is TRBV10-3, the J call TRBJ1-4; 7 bases are shared with TRBD1. After removal of 6 bases from V and 6 bases from J, the junction contained 10 bases not matched to a gene. Germline V gene sequence: CDR1 ENHRY, CDR2 SYGVKD. The CDR3 totals 15 residues. The CDR3 nucleotides read TGTGCCATCAGGGATAGACAGGGAGAAGATGAAAAACTGTTTTTT. Protein sequence: CAIRDRQGEDEKLFF.

The chain joins TRBV28 to TRBJ1-1; D unclear. Per germline, CDR1 MDHEN and CDR2 SYDVKM. Between the trimmed V and J ends, which lost 1 base and 5 bases, there was a span of 11 bases. CDR3 size: 14 residues. The CDR3 bases are TGTGCCAGCAGTTTATTAAGGGCGAAAACTGAAGCTTTCTTT. This codes for CASSLLRAKTEAFF.

This clone was counted once. The CDR3: CASSSGRDNYGYTF. For the CDR3, the DNA is TGTGCCAGCTCATCAGGACGGGATAACTATGGCTACACCTTC. The rearrangement joins TRBV18 to TRBJ1-2, with D unresolved. Trimming left V 5 bases short and J 1 base short, with 11 bases between. The germline gives CDR1 KGHSH, CDR2 LQKENI. This CDR3 has 14 amino acids. Together with reference TRBV18 and TRBJ1-2, the CDR3 gives the full variable domain: NAGVMQNPRHLVRRRGQEARLRCSPMKGHSHVYWYRQLPEEGLKFMVYLQKENIIDESGMPKERFSAEFPKEGPSILRIQQVVRGDSAAYFCASSSGRDNYGYTFGSGTRLTVV.

The chain joins TRBV2 to TRBJ2-7, with TRBD1 matching 9 bases. V lost 4 bases, J lost 5 bases, and 3 bases stayed unmatched. The CDR3 spans 13 residues. CDR1 and CDR2 from the germline V gene are SNHLY and FYNNEI. CDR3 in amino acids: CASSVRTGDEQYF. The CDR3 DNA sequence: TGTGCCAGCAGTGTCCGGACAGGGGACGAGCAGTACTTC.

CDR3 loop: CSVDTHQGANTEAFF. The DNA for the CDR3 is TGCAGCGTTGATACCCATCAGGGGGCTAATACTGAAGCTTTCTTT. The chain joins TRBV29-1 to TRBJ1-1; 8 bases match TRBD1. The CDR3 spans 15 residues. After removal of 3 bases from V and 5 bases from J, the junction contained 11 bases not matched to a gene. Per germline, CDR1 SQVTM and CDR2 ANQGSEA.

This chain connects TRBV19 to TRBJ2-7; no definite D call. CDR1 and CDR2 (germline): LNHDA, SQIVND (reference sequence). CDR3 length: 13 amino acids. Trimming removed 8 bases from V and 4 bases from J, with 15 bases in between. The CDR3 spells CASLGAVGYEQYF. For the CDR3, the DNA is TGTGCCAGTCTGGGCGCAGTAGGATACGAGCAGTACTTC.

The chain recombines TRBV12-3 or TRBV12-4 with TRBJ2-7; perhaps D is TRBD1 or TRBD2 (6 bases each). This CDR3 is 12 amino acids long. With 3 bases removed from V and 6 bases from J, the gap between germline ends came to 9 bases. The CDR3 region has the DNA TGTGCCAGCAGTTTTGGGGGGCGCGAGCAGTACTTC. It is translated as CASSFGGREQYF.

This sequence joins TRBV19 and TRBJ2-1, with 11 positions matching TRBD1. V trimming: 5 bases; J trimming: 7 bases; junction bases outside the gene matches: 7. CDR3 length: 15 amino acids. Germline CDR1 is LNHDA and CDR2 is SQIVND (reference sequence). In nucleotides, the CDR3 is TGTGCCAGTAGTCCTCGGACAGGGGGCGCGAATGAGCAGTTCTTC. Its translation is CASSPRTGGANEQFF.

The gene calls are TRBV28 and TRBJ1-2; TRBD1 is a possible D gene (5 bases). Trimming shortened V by 6 bases and J by 0 bases, and 26 bases separated the two germline ends. Looked up from germline, CDR1 is MDHEN and CDR2 is SYDVKM. The CDR3 sequence is 19 residues long. The CDR3, as DNA: TGTGCCAGCAGGGGGGGGGATGGCAGGGCCGACTACGCTAACTATGGCTACACCTTC. Its translation: CASRGGDGRADYANYGYTF.

The J gene is TRBJ1-1, the V gene TRBV7-2, with D uncertain. The CDR3 runs 13 residues. Germline CDR1 SGHTA, CDR2 FQGNSA. V lost 0 bases, J lost 7 bases, and 9 bases lay in between. CDR3 in amino acids: CASSLAVRGEAFF. The CDR3 DNA sequence: TGTGCCAGCAGCTTAGCGGTCCGCGGTGAAGCTTTCTTT.

The genes are TRBV5-6 and TRBJ2-3; D is undetermined. Germline V gene sequence: CDR1 SGHDT, CDR2 YYEEEE. The CDR3 has 12 residues. V was shortened by 4 bases and J by 5 bases, with 8 bases between the two germline ends. CDR3 nucleotide sequence: TGTGCCAGCAGCATACGAGGAGATACGCAGTATTTT. Translated, it gives CASSIRGDTQYF.